These 18 T cell receptor beta chains share one sample of origin, sequenced in a study of T cell changes during pregnancy in multiple sclerosis. TCRdb's table, derived via immunoSEQ multiplex PCR, lists solely in-frame clones and lacks some. Of 95,000 to 150,000 clones listed, approximately 95% were seen once; the top ten hold 6.2%. This specimen consisted of peripheral blood, obtained before pregnancy. All receptors come from a female donor with multiple sclerosis, enrolled in a pregnancy study.

The chain combines TRBV6-6 with TRBJ2-1; 8 positions agree with TRBD1. Per the germline V gene, CDR1 is MNHNY and CDR2 is SVGAGI (reference sequence). The CDR3 has 12 amino acids. J lost 7 bases, V lost 5 bases, and 1 base had no gene match. The CDR3 loop reads CASSRTGNEQFF. CDR3 DNA: TGTGCCAGCAGTCGGACAGGGAATGAGCAGTTCTTC.

This chain links TRBV19 with TRBJ2-1; D possibly corresponds to TRBD2 (6 bases). V lost 6 bases and J lost 4, with 16 bases in between. The CDR3 is made up of 15 amino acids. Germline-derived CDR1 and CDR2 are LNHDA and SQIVND (reference sequence). CDR3 DNA sequence: TGTGCCAGTAGCCCCCCGGGACTTTCATACAATGAGCAGTTCTTC. This encodes CASSPPGLSYNEQFF.

With regard to this clone: A read error may account for a junction end that differs from germline. J is TRBJ1-5 and V is TRBV6-1; 8 bases agree with TRBD1. The CDR3 spans 13 residues. Germline assignment: CDR1 MNHNS and CDR2 SASEGT. This chain's CDR3 is CASMGTGKQPQHF. Here the CDR3 DNA reads TGTGCCAGCATGGGGACAGGCAAACAGCCCCAGCATTTT.

The rearrangement joins TRBV2 to TRBJ1-4; 7 nucleotides align to TRBD1. Per germline, CDR1 SNHLY and CDR2 FYNNEI. The CDR3 loop spans 15 amino acids. Trimming cost V 10 bases and J 0 bases; bases outside gene matches: 8. The CDR3 DNA sequence: TGTGCCACACGACAGGGAACCTCAACTAATGAAAAACTGTTTTTT. Translated: CATRQGTSTNEKLFF.

V is TRBV21-1 and J is TRBJ2-5; TRBD1 was called by the table and not checked on the DNA. TRBV21-1 is noted as a pseudogene. This CDR3 comprises 15 residues. The DNA for the CDR3 is TGTGCCAGCAGCAACGAGGGACAGCTCCAAGAGACCCAGTACTTC. The encoded protein is CASSNEGQLQETQYF.

The chain uses TRBV30 and TRBJ2-7; possibly TRBD1 for D (6 bases). CDR3 size: 15 residues. Germline assignment: CDR1 GTSNPN and CDR2 SVGIG (reference sequence). Deletions cut 4 bases from V and 1 base from J, with 17 bases between. In nucleotides, the CDR3 is TGTGCCTGGACCCCGGACAGCCTGGGGTCCTACGAGCAGTACTTC. Amino acids: CAWTPDSLGSYEQYF.

The CDR3 DNA follows: TGTGCCAGTAGTATCGTTACAGGGCTGATGAGCAATCAGCCCCAGCATTTT. It is translated as CASSIVTGLMSNQPQHF. V and J are TRBV19 and TRBJ1-5; possible D gene TRBD1, 6 bases. The ends were cut back, 3 bases at V and 1 base at J, with 16 bases in the middle. This CDR3 contains 17 residues. The V gene's germline CDR1 is LNHDA and CDR2 SQIVND (reference sequence).

The J gene is TRBJ1-2, the V gene TRBV28; weak D call: TRBD1 (6 bases). Germline CDR1 reads MDHEN; CDR2 reads SYDVKM. The length of the CDR3 is 13 residues. V was clipped by 2 bases and J by 4 bases, with 8 bases between them. The CDR3 coding sequence is TGTGCCAGCAGTTTAAAAGGGGGCTATGGCTACACCTTC. This sequence encodes CASSLKGGYGYTF.

V is TRBV27 and J is TRBJ1-1, with TRBD1 matching 8 bases. The CDR3 contains 16 residues. The germline CDR1 and CDR2 sequences are MNHEY and SMNVEV (reference sequence). The trim removed 2 bases at V and 5 bases at J, leaving 10 bases unmatched. The CDR3 region has the DNA TGTGCCAGCAGTTTAATCCAGGGGGCGGGGGGGACTGAAGCTTTCTTT. It specifies CASSLIQGAGGTEAFF.

The chain recombines TRBV5-6 with TRBJ2-2; possible D gene TRBD1, 5 bases. Germline V gene sequence: CDR1 SGHDT, CDR2 YYEEEE. This CDR3 is 13 amino acids long. The germline V and J ends were trimmed by 2 bases and 4 bases, with 6 bases remaining between them. This CDR3 is CASSLGVTGELFF. The CDR3, as DNA: TGTGCCAGCAGCTTAGGGGTCACCGGGGAGCTGTTTTTT. Based on the CDR3 plus reference TRBV5-6 and TRBJ2-2, the full variable domain is DAGVTQSPTHLIKTRGQQVTLRCSPKSGHDTVSWYQQALGQGPQFIFQYYEEEERQRGNFPDRFSGHQFPNYSSELNVNALLLGDSALYLCASSLGVTGELFFGEGSRLTVL.

The chain carries TRBV5-4 and TRBJ1-3; no clear D. V lost 0 bases and J lost 4, with 14 bases in between. The CDR3 extends over 16 amino acids. Germline assignment: CDR1 SGHNT and CDR2 YYREEE (reference sequence). CDR3 protein: CASSLGSLGPGNTIYF. In DNA, the CDR3 is TGTGCCAGCAGCTTGGGAAGTCTTGGCCCGGGAAACACCATATATTTT.

The V and J genes are TRBV28 and TRBJ2-3; 13 nucleotides align to TRBD2. Germline CDR1 reads MDHEN; CDR2 reads SYDVKM. Trimming removed 2 bases from V and 1 base from J; junction bases left unmatched: 15. The CDR3 contains 21 residues. Here the CDR3 DNA reads TGTGCCAGCAGTTTACTAGGCGGAAAAGTACTAGCGGGGGGGGGCACAGATACGCAGTATTTT. Amino acids: CASSLLGGKVLAGGGTDTQYF.

A few counts support this clone. The chain is built from TRBV16 and TRBJ1-1; 7 bases match TRBD1. Germline V gene lookup returns CDR1 KGHSY and CDR2 FQNENV. The CDR3 is 11 amino acids. V trimming: 4 bases; J trimming: 11 bases; junction bases outside the gene matches: 4. The DNA of the CDR3 is TGTGCCAGCAGCCCGACAGGGATGGCTTTCTTT. It codes for CASSPTGMAFF. Variable domain in full (rest from reference TRBV16 and TRBJ1-1): GEEVAQTPKHLVRGEGQKAKLYCAPIKGHSYVFWYQQVLKNEFKFLISFQNENVFDETGMPKERFSAKCLPNSPCSLEIQATKLEDSAVYFCASSPTGMAFFGQGTRLTVV.

The chain employs TRBV6-1 and TRBJ1-5; D possibly corresponds to TRBD1 (6 bases). This CDR3 comprises 17 residues. Germline assignment: CDR1 MNHNS and CDR2 SASEGT. Between the trimmed V and J ends, which lost 2 bases and 0 bases, there was a span of 14 bases. The chain's CDR3 is CASSEFSQGYSNQPQHF. The CDR3 coding sequence is TGTGCCAGCAGTGAATTTTCCCAGGGGTATAGCAATCAGCCCCAGCATTTT.

This CDR3 reads CASSSLAGGVEQYF. The CDR3 nucleotides are TGTGCCAGCAGTTCACTAGCGGGGGGCGTCGAGCAGTACTTC. The V call is TRBV27, the J call TRBJ2-7; 12 nucleotides line up with TRBD2. The length of the CDR3 is 14 residues. The germline CDR1 and CDR2 sequences are MNHEY and SMNVEV (reference sequence). With V trimmed by 4 bases and J by 6 bases, 4 bases remained unmatched.

The chain uses TRBV30 and TRBJ2-6; weak D call: TRBD1 (5 bases). Germline loops: CDR1 GTSNPN, CDR2 SVGIG (reference sequence). The CDR3 loop spans 14 amino acids. Trimming stripped 7 bases from V and 0 bases from J, with 10 bases between. CDR3 region: CASNQGSGANVLTF. The CDR3 nucleotides are TGTGCCTCGAATCAGGGCTCTGGGGCCAACGTCCTGACTTTC.

The rearrangement joins TRBV2 to TRBJ1-1; D gene unclear. The CDR3 sequence is 15 residues long. Trimming pared 3 bases from V and 0 bases from J, leaving 11 bases between. Per the germline V gene, CDR1 is SNHLY and CDR2 is FYNNEI. CDR3 bases: TGTGCCAGCAGTGAGGGCATAAACATGAACACTGAAGCTTTCTTT. The encoded protein is CASSEGINMNTEAFF. The whole variable domain, remainder taken from reference TRBV2 and TRBJ1-1, is EPEVTQTPSHQVTQMGQEVILRCVPISNHLYFYWYRQILGQKVEFLVSFYNNEISEKSEIFDDQFSVERPDGSNFTLKIRSTKLEDSAMYFCASSEGINMNTEAFFGQGTRLTVV.

This sequence joins TRBV6-5 and TRBJ1-5; no clear D. This CDR3 is built from 13 residues. Germline CDR1 is MNHEY and CDR2 is SVGAGI. V lost 6 bases and J 7 bases, leaving 13 bases between the germline ends. DNA of the CDR3: TGTGCCAGCAGCCCGGGAGTAGGGCAGCCCCAGCATTTT. This sequence encodes CASSPGVGQPQHF.